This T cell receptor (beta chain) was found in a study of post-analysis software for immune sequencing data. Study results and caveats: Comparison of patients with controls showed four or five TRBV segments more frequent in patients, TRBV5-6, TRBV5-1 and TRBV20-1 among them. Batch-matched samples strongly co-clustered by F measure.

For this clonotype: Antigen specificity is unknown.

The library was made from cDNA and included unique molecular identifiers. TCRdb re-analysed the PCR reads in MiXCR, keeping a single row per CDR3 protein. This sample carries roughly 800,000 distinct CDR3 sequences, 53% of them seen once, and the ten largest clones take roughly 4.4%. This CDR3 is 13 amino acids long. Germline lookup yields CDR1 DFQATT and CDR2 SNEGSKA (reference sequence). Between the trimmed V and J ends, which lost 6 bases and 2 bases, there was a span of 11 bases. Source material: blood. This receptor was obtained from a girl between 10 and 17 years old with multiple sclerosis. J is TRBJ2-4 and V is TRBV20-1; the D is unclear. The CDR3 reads CSAVQESKNIQYF. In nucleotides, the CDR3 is TGCAGTGCCGTTCAGGAGTCCAAAAACATTCAGTACTTC.